This T cell receptor beta chain comes out of a study of sequential checkpoint blockade in melanoma (dated by TCRdb to between 2017 and 2020). About the study as a whole: Patients were randomized 1:1 to first-line nivolumab followed by ipilimumab (arm A) or ipilimumab followed by nivolumab (arm B). Both trial sequences were followed by maintenance nivolumab. The paper as a whole reports these results and caveats: The response-prediction model combining TCR metrics and mutation burden needs validation in larger, independent patient cohorts.

TCRbeta CDR3 regions were immunosequenced from genomic DNA with the immunoSEQ Assay. Before high-throughput sequencing, the genomic DNA was amplified using bias-controlled multiplex PCR. On the authors' methods: To quantify the absolute abundance of each unique TCRbeta CDR3 region, the sequences were collapsed and filtered. Clonality, defined as 1 minus Pielou's evenness, was calculated using productive rearrangements only. Clones with significantly greater frequencies in on-treatment versus baseline samples were identified using a previously published method. TCRdb retrieved this table from immuneACCESS and kept in-frame rearrangements only. Not all clones are present; in checked studies, unresolved V genes account for under half, and no reason is known for the remainder. V and J calls and clone size come straight from that table; D and trimming were deduced from the DNA. Here the sample has some 30,000 clones; approximately 86% occur a single time. The ten largest clones take up under 20% of the sample.

Regarding this clone: Its binding antigen is unknown. No base quality values were provided; no much bigger clone lies one nucleotide off.

From the germline V gene (reference sequence), CDR1 is SEHNR and CDR2 is FQNEAQ. Here V drops 1 base and J drops 8 bases, and the junction holds 9 bases not matched to any gene. From cysteine to phenylalanine, the CDR3 is 17 amino acids long. Of all the DNA, just the CDR3 is kept, 51 bases in frame from base 1. The treatment or condition label, read with the paper, signifies: randomized to nivolumab then ipilimumab (arm A) or the reverse (arm B). None of the trial patients had been given prior DNA-damaging chemotherapy. A FACS Aria II flow cytometer was used to sort live CD3+CD8+ cells that were negative for CD19 and CD56 from thawed PBMCs. Samples came from patients with melanoma in CheckMate 064, a randomized, open-label phase II trial of sequential checkpoint blockade. Peripheral blood mononuclear cells were collected by leukapheresis, purified using Ficoll-Paque, and frozen in human serum containing approximately 9.1% DMSO. Immediately after sorting, the purity of the sorted blood CD3+CD8+ cells was confirmed to be >95%, and DNA was then extracted.

This specimen was CD8+ T cells sorted from blood (inferred from file names), taken from a patient given nivolumab and ipilimumab in sequence. This clonotype originated in a human donor with melanoma. Recombination joined TRBV7-9 with TRBJ2-1; 12 bases in between match TRBD2. The sequenced DNA is TGTGCCAGCAGCTTAGGACTAGCGGGAGTTCTTAGGGATGAGCAGTTCTTC. It is translated as CASSLGLAGVLRDEQFF.